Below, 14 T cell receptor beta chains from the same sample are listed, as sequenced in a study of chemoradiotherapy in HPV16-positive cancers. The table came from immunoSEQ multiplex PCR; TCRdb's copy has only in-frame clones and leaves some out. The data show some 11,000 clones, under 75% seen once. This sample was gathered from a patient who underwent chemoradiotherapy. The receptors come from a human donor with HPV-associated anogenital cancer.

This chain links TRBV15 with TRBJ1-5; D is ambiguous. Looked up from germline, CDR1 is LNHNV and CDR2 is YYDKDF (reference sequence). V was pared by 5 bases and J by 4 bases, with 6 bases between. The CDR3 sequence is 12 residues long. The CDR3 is CATSGENQPQHF. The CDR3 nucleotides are TGTGCCACCAGCGGCGAAAATCAGCCCCAGCATTTT.

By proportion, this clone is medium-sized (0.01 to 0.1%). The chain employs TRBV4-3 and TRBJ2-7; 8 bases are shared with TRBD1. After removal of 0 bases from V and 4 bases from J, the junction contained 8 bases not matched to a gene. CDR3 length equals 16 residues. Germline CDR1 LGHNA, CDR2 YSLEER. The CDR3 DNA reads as TGCGCCAGCAGCCAAGATAGGGCAGGGGGCGCGTACGAGCAGTACTTC. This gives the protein CASSQDRAGGAYEQYF.

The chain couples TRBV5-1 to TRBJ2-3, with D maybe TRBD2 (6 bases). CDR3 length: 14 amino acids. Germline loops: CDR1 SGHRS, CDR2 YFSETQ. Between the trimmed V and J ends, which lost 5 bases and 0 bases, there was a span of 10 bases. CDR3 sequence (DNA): TGCGCCAGCAGGTCCCTAGCGAGCACAGATACGCAGTATTTT. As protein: CASRSLASTDTQYF.

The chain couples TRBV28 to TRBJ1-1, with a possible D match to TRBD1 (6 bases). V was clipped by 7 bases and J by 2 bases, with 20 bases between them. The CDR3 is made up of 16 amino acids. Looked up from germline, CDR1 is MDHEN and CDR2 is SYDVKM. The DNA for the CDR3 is TGTGCCAGCATTTCTTTCCCCAGGGGTTTAAACACTGAAGCTTTCTTT. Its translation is CASISFPRGLNTEAFF.

The CDR3 bases are TGCGCCAGCAGCCAGTACCAAGAGACCCAGTACTTC. Protein product: CASSQYQETQYF. The chain combines TRBV5-1 with TRBJ2-5; D is unresolved. The CDR3 is 12 amino acids. V dropped 4 bases and J dropped 0 bases, with 4 bases sitting between them. Germline CDR1 is SGHRS and CDR2 is YFSETQ. The variable domain in full, completed from reference TRBV5-1 and TRBJ2-5, reads KAGVTQTPRYLIKTRGQQVTLSCSPISGHRSVSWYQQTPGQGLQFLFEYFSETQRNKGNFPGRFSGRQFSNSRSEMNVSTLELGDSALYLCASSQYQETQYFGPGTRLLVL.

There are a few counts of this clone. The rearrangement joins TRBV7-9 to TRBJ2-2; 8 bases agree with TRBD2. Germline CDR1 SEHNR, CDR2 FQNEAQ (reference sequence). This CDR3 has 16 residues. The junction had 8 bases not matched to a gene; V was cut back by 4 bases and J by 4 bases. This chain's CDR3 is CASSWSAGDGTGELFF. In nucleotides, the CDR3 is TGTGCCAGCAGCTGGTCAGCGGGAGATGGCACCGGGGAGCTGTTTTTT.

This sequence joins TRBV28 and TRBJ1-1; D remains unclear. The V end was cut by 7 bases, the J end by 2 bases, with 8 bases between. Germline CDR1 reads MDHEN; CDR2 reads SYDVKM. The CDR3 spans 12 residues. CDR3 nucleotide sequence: TGTGCCAGCATAAGGTTTAACACTGAAGCTTTCTTT. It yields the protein CASIRFNTEAFF.

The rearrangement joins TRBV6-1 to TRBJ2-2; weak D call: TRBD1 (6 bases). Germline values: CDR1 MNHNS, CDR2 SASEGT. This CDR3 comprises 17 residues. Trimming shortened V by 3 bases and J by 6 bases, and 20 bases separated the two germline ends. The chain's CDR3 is CASSDYGQLHRAGELFF. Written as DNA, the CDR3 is TGTGCCAGCAGTGATTACGGCCAATTACACAGGGCCGGGGAGCTGTTTTTT.

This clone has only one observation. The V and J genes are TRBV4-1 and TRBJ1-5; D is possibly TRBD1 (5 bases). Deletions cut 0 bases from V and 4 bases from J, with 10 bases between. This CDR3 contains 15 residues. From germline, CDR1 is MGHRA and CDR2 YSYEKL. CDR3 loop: CASSQEWGLNQPQHF. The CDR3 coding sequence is TGCGCCAGCAGCCAAGAGTGGGGCCTGAATCAGCCCCAGCATTTT.

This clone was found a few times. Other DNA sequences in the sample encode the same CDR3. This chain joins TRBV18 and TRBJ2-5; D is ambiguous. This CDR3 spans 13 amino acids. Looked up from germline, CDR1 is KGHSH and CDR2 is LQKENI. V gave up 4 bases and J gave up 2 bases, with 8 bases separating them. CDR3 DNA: TGTGCCAGCTCACTTGACATACAAGAGACCCAGTACTTC. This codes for CASSLDIQETQYF.

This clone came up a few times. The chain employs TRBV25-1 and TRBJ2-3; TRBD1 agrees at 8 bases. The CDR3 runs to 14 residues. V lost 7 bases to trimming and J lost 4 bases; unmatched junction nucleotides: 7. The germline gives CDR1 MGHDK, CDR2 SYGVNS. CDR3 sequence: CASNPTGVADTQYF. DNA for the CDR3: TGTGCCAGCAACCCGACAGGGGTAGCAGATACGCAGTATTTT. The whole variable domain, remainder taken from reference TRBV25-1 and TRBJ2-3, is EADIYQTPRYLVIGTGKKITLECSQTMGHDKMYWYQQDPGMELHLIHYSYGVNSTEKGDLSSESTVSRIRTEHFPLTLESARPSHTSQYLCASNPTGVADTQYFGPGTRLTVL.

In DNA, the CDR3 is TGTGCCTGGAGTAATGGCAGGGCTAATGAAAAACTGTTTTTT. It encodes CAWSNGRANEKLFF. The rearrangement uses TRBV30 and TRBJ1-4; tentative D call: TRBD1 (5 bases). This CDR3 is built from 14 residues. Trimming cost V 2 bases and J 3 bases, with 10 bases left between them. Germline loops: CDR1 GTSNPN, CDR2 SVGIG (reference sequence).

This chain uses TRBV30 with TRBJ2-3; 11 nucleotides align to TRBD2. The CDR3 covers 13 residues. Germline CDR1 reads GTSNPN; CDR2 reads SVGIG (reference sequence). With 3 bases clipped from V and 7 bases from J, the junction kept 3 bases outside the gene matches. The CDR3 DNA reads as TGTGCCTGGAGCCGACTAGCGGGGAATACGCAGTATTTT. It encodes CAWSRLAGNTQYF. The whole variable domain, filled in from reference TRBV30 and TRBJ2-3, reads SQTIHQWPATLVQPVGSPLSLECTVEGTSNPNLYWYRQAAGRGLQLLFYSVGIGQISSEVPQNLSASRPQDRQFILSSKKLLLSDSGFYLCAWSRLAGNTQYFGPGTRLTVL.

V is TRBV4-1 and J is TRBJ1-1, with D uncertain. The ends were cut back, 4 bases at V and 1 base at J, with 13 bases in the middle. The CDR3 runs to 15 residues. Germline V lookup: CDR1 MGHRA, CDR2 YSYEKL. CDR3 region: CASSPFLTQNTEAFF. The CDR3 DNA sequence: TGCGCCAGCAGCCCCTTCCTCACACAGAACACTGAAGCTTTCTTT.